Described below is a single T cell receptor beta chain sequence and its context. Its cognate antigen is unknown. PCR employed 60 Vbeta and 13 Jbeta primers. Here immunoSEQ multiplex PCR was the method, and the copy in TCRdb shows in-frame clones only, minus some. The sample shows approximately 72,000 clones, almost 85% of them seen only once. This specimen comes from a study of cytomegalovirus exposure and HLA in healthy donors. Trimming shortened V by 6 bases and J by 5 bases, and 19 bases separated the two germline ends. Germline CDR1 and CDR2: SEHNR and FQNEAQ (reference sequence). This CDR3 is built from 15 residues. Overall study findings and caveats: Being productive about 87% or about 30% of the time was typical of most TCR beta V segments in an earlier analysis.

V is TRBV7-9 and J is TRBJ1-2; D is unresolved. The sequenced material came from PBMCs. This receptor was identified in a man aged 18 to 29 in good health and CMV-seronegative. This CDR3 is CASRTSEMTGYGYTF. The CDR3 DNA reads as TGTGCCAGCAGAACCTCAGAAATGACGGGGTATGGCTACACCTTC.